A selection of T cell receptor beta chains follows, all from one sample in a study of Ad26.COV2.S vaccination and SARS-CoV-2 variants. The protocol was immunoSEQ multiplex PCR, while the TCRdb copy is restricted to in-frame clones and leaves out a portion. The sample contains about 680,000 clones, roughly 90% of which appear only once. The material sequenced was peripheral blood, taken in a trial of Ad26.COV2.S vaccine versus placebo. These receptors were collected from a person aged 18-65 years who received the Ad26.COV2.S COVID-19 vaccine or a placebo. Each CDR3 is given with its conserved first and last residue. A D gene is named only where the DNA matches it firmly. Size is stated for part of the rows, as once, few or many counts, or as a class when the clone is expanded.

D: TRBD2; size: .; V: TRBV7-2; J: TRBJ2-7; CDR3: CASSLGLAGDAYEQYF; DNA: TGTGCCAGCAGCCTAGGACTAGCGGGGGACGCCTACGAGCAGTACTTC
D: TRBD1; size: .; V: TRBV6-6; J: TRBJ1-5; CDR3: CASSQGVQPQHF; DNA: TGTGCCAGCAGCCAGGGGGTTCAGCCCCAGCATTTT
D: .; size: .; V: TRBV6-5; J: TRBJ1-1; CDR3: CASSLVGVGTEAFF; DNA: TGTGCCAGCAGTCTGGTAGGTGTGGGGACTGAAGCTTTCTTT
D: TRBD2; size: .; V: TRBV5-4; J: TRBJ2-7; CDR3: CASSLSSGSYEQYF; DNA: TGTGCCAGCAGCTTGTCGAGCGGGAGCTACGAGCAGTACTTC
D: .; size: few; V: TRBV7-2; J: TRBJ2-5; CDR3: CASSPGTFQETQYF; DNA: TGTGCCAGCAGCCCAGGGACTTTTCAAGAGACCCAGTACTTC
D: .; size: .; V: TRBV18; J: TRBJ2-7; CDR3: CASSPFDRLSYEQYF; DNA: TGTGCCAGCTCACCCTTCGACAGGCTATCCTACGAGCAGTACTTC
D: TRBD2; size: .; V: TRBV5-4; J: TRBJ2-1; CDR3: CASSLGGGSSYNEQFF; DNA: TGTGCCAGCAGCTTGGGAGGCGGGAGCTCCTACAATGAGCAGTTCTTC
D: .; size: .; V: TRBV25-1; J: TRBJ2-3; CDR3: CAKDTQYF; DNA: TGTGCAAAAGATACGCAGTATTTT
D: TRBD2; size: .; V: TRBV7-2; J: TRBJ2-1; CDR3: CASSLGGSGHNEQFF; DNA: TGTGCCAGCAGCTTGGGGGGGAGTGGGCACAATGAGCAGTTCTTC
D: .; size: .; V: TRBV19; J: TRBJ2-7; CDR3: CASSIDAGALIPYEQYF; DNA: TGTGCCAGTAGTATCGATGCAGGGGCCCTCATTCCCTACGAGCAGTACTTC
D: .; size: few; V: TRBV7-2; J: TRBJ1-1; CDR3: CASSKRQVSSIAFF; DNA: TGTGCCAGCAGCAAAAGACAGGTTTCGTCGATCGCTTTCTTT
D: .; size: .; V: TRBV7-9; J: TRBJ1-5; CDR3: CASSHEGRQGQPQHF; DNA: TGTGCCAGCAGCCACGAGGGGAGGCAGGGACAGCCCCAGCATTTT
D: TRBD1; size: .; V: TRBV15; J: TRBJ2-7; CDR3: CATSRGTGVPYEQYF; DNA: TGTGCCACCAGCAGGGGGACAGGGGTCCCCTACGAGCAGTACTTC
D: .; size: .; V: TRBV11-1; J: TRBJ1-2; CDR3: CASSLDSSYGYTF; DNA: TGTGCCAGCAGCTTAGATAGTTCCTATGGCTACACCTTC
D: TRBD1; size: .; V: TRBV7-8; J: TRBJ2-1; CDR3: CASSLGQVSYNEQFF; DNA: TGTGCCAGCAGCTTGGGACAGGTCTCCTACAATGAGCAGTTCTTC
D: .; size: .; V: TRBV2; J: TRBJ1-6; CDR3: CASKSGSSYNSPLHF; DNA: TGTGCCAGCAAATCCGGCAGCTCCTATAATTCACCCCTCCACTTT
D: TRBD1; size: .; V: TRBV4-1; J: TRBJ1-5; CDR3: CASSHHDQGAGVGHQPQHF; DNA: TGCGCCAGCAGCCACCACGACCAGGGGGCGGGGGTCGGCCATCAGCCCCAGCATTTT
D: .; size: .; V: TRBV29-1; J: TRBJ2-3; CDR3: CSLSREQTSTDTQYF; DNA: TGCAGCCTCTCCCGGGAGCAAACAAGCACAGATACGCAGTATTTT
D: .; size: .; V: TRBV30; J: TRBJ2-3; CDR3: CAWIPGLNTDTQYF; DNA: TGTGCCTGGATACCGGGACTGAACACAGATACGCAGTATTTT
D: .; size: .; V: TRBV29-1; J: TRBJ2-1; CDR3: CSVEGEVLLGDEQFF; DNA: TGCAGCGTTGAAGGAGAGGTTCTTCTGGGCGATGAGCAGTTCTTC
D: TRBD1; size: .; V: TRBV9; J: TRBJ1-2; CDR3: CASSVVDRGSPNYGYTF; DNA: TGTGCCAGCAGCGTAGTTGACAGGGGGTCGCCTAACTATGGCTACACCTTC
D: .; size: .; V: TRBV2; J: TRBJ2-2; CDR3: CASEQDTGELFF; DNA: TGTGCCAGCGAGCAGGACACCGGGGAGCTGTTTTTT
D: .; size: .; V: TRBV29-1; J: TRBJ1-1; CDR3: CSVRQELNTEAFF; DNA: TGCAGCGTCCGACAGGAACTGAACACTGAAGCTTTCTTT
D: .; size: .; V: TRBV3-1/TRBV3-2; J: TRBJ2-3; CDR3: CASSQGDKTTQYF; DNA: TGTGCCAGCAGCCAAGGGGACAAAACTACGCAGTATTTT
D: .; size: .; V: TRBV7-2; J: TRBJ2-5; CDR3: CASSFWGGSEETQYF; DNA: TGTGCCAGCAGCTTTTGGGGGGGCTCGGAGGAGACCCAGTACTTC
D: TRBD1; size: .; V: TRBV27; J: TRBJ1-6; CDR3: CASSPRTGSYNSPLHF; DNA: TGTGCCAGCAGCCCTCGGACAGGATCTTATAATTCACCCCTCCACTTT
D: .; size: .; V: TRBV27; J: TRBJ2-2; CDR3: CASSLRVRTGELFF; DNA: TGTGCCAGCAGTTTAAGGGTTCGGACCGGGGAGCTGTTTTTT
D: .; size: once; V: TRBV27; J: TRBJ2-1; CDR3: CASSSTSLEQFF; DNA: TGTGCCAGCAGTTCAACTAGCCTCGAGCAGTTCTTC
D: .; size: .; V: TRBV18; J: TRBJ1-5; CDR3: CASSSGGDQPQHF; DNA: TGTGCCAGCTCCTCCGGGGGGGATCAGCCCCAGCATTTT
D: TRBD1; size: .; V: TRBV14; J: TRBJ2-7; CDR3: CASSHPGQGAILYEQYF; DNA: TGTGCCAGCAGCCATCCGGGACAGGGGGCGATTTTATACGAGCAGTACTTC
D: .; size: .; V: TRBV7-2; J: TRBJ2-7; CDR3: CASSLFGTTNYEQYF; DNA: TGTGCCAGCAGCTTATTTGGGACAACGAACTACGAGCAGTACTTC
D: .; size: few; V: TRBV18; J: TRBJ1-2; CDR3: CASSKEGGYTF; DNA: TGTGCCAGCTCCAAAGAGGGTGGCTACACCTTC
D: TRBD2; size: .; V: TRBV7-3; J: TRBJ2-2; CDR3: CASSPIGLAGDALNTGELFF; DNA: TGTGCCAGCAGCCCGATCGGACTAGCGGGGGACGCCCTGAACACCGGGGAGCTGTTTTTT
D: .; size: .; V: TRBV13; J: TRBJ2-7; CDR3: CASRRDTYEQYF; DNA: TGTGCCAGCCGGCGGGACACCTACGAGCAGTACTTC
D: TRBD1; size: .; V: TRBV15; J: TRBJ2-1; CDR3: CATSRDRGQGRYNEQFF; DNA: TGTGCCACCAGCAGAGATCGGGGACAGGGGAGGTACAATGAGCAGTTCTTC
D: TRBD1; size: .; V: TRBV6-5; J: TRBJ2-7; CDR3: CASRPSDRGLEQYF; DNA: TGTGCCAGCAGACCCTCCGACAGGGGGCTTGAGCAGTACTTC
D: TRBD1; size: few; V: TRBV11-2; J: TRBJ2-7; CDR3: CASSLVPPGQASYEQYF; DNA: TGTGCCAGCAGCTTAGTTCCACCCGGACAGGCCTCCTACGAGCAGTACTTC
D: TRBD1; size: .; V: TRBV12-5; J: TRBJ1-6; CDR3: CASGLGLLQGALHF; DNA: TGTGCTAGTGGTTTGGGATTACTACAGGGGGCCCTCCACTTT
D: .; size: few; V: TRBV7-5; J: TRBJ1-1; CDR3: CARSLAGQEMNTEAFF; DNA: TGTGCCAGAAGCTTAGCCGGACAGGAGATGAACACTGAAGCTTTCTTT
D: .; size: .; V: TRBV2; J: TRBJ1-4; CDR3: CASSGQKLFF; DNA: TGTGCCAGCAGTGGACAGAAACTGTTTTTT
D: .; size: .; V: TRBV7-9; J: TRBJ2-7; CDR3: CASSWESTLTYEQYF; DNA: TGTGCCAGCAGCTGGGAGTCTACCTTAACCTACGAGCAGTACTTC
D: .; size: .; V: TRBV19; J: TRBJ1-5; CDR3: CASSARGRGNQPQHF; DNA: TGTGCCAGTAGTGCTAGGGGCCGGGGCAATCAGCCCCAGCATTTT
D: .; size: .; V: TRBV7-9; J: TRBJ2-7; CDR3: CASSDRDTAYEQYF; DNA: TGTGCCAGCAGCGACCGGGATACCGCCTACGAGCAGTACTTC
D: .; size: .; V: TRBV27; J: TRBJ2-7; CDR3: CASSLGLGYEQYF; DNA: TGTGCCAGCAGTTTAGGGCTGGGGTACGAGCAGTACTTC
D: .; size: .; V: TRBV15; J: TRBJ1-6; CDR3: CATSRDKSGRLIHSPLHF; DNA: TGTGCCACCAGCAGAGATAAGTCGGGAAGGCTAATTCATTCACCCCTCCACTTT
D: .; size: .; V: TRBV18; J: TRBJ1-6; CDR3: CASSPDTVNSPLHF; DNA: TGTGCCAGCTCACCGGACACGGTGAATTCACCCCTCCACTTT
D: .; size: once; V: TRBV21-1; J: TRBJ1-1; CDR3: CASSPIGQPEAFF; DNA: TGTGCCAGCAGCCCTATTGGACAGCCTGAAGCTTTCTTT
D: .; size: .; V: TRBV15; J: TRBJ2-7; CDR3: CATSNRLTYEQYF; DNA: TGTGCCACCAGCAACAGGCTCACCTACGAGCAGTACTTC
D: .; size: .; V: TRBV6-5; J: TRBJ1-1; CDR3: CASSYQQGLNTEAFF; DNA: TGTGCCAGCAGTTACCAACAGGGCCTGAACACTGAAGCTTTCTTT